What follows are 18 T cell receptor beta chains derived from one specimen sequenced in a study of T cells in Graves' hyperthyroidism and ophthalmopathy. It was RNA transcripts that yielded the amplified TCR beta CDR3 regions. HTBI primers were the set used in a first-round RT-PCR of the TCR CDR3. TCRdb recomputed calls from the multiplex PCR reads with MiXCR, one row per CDR3 protein. The top ten clones hold around 6.6% of a sample with 500,000 to 750,000 distinct CDR3 sequences, about 15% of them seen once. Sequenced material: blood. The origin of the receptors is a woman in her twenties or thirties with Graves' hyperthyroidism.

This clonotype was counted many times. The chain carries TRBV28 and TRBJ1-6, with D possibly matching TRBD1 (5 bases). V was trimmed by 2 bases and J by 9 bases, leaving 14 bases between them. The CDR3 is made up of 15 amino acids. From germline, CDR1 is MDHEN and CDR2 SYDVKM. The CDR3 coding sequence is TGTGCCAGCAGTTTAGGGGGGGGAGGTGGTTCACCCCTCCACTTT. It codes for CASSLGGGGGSPLHF.

This clonotype was recorded many times. This chain connects TRBV5-8 to TRBJ1-1; D not resolved. The V end was cut by 2 bases, the J end by 1 base, with 9 bases between. The CDR3 contains 14 residues. CDR1 is SGHTS, CDR2 YDEGEE, per germline. The CDR3 region is CASSLGGRNTEAFF. The CDR3 bases are TGTGCCAGCAGCTTAGGAGGCAGGAACACTGAAGCTTTCTTT.

This clonotype occurred many times. Here the CDR3 DNA reads TGTGCCAGCAGCCCCGGGCCAGTAAGCAATCAGCCCCAGCATTTT. Translation: CASSPGPVSNQPQHF. The chain carries TRBV7-8 and TRBJ1-5; D gene uncertain. V was pared by 5 bases and J by 1 base, with 12 bases between. Germline loops: CDR1 SGHVS, CDR2 FQNEAQ. The CDR3 consists of 15 residues.

This sequence joins TRBV30 and TRBJ1-1; 8 bases map to TRBD1. The CDR3 covers 15 residues. The V gene's germline CDR1 is GTSNPN and CDR2 SVGIG (reference sequence). With 4 bases clipped from V and 0 bases from J, the junction kept 7 bases outside the gene matches. The CDR3 loop reads CAWNRDRSMNTEAFF. The CDR3 DNA sequence: TGTGCCTGGAACCGGGACAGGAGCATGAACACTGAAGCTTTCTTT.

On this clonotype itself: This could be a read error, since a much larger clone is one nucleotide away. The chain carries TRBV30 and TRBJ2-3; 11 bases are shared with TRBD2. The germline CDR1 and CDR2 sequences are GTSNPN and SVGIG (reference sequence). The CDR3 loop spans 16 amino acids. Germline trimming cut 0 bases from V and 3 bases from J; bases unmatched to any gene: 5. This CDR3 reads CAWSVGASGRTDTQYF. CDR3 DNA sequence: TGTGCCTGGAGTGTAGGGGCTAGCGGGAGGACAGATACGCAGTATTTT.

This clonotype was seen a handful of times. This sequence joins TRBV6-1 and TRBJ2-7, with 7 nucleotides matching TRBD2. Unmatched junction bases numbered 9, after V lost 8 bases and J lost 2 bases. The CDR3 sequence is 14 residues long. Germline lookup yields CDR1 MNHNS and CDR2 SASEGT. CDR3 loop: CASVKRDEPYEQYF. The CDR3 nucleotides are TGTGCCAGCGTTAAGCGGGATGAACCCTACGAGCAGTACTTC.

Ten or more counts support this clonotype. The chain couples TRBV20-1 to TRBJ2-1, with 10 positions matching TRBD1. Germline assignment: CDR1 DFQATT and CDR2 SNEGSKA (reference sequence). The CDR3 is made up of 15 amino acids. The V segment lost 2 bases and the J segment 3 bases; nucleotides outside the gene matches: 4. The CDR3: CSARTGTGDYNEQFF. In DNA form, the CDR3 reads TGCAGTGCTAGAACCGGGACAGGGGACTACAATGAGCAGTTCTTC.

This clonotype came up many times. The CDR3 coding sequence is TGCAGTGCTAGTGAGAGGGGGGGAAACAATGAGCAGTTCTTC. It yields the protein CSASERGGNNEQFF. V usage is TRBV20-1 and J usage is TRBJ2-1; possibly TRBD2 for D (7 bases). The V gene's germline CDR1 is DFQATT and CDR2 SNEGSKA (reference sequence). Between the trimmed V and J ends, which lost 3 bases and 5 bases, there was a span of 14 bases. CDR3 length: 14 residues.

This clonotype has at least ten counts. This chain uses TRBV10-3 with TRBJ2-7; TRBD1 agrees at 12 bases. Germline lookup yields CDR1 ENHRY and CDR2 SYGVKD. CDR3 length equals 18 residues. With 9 bases clipped from V and 0 bases from J, the junction kept 15 bases outside the gene matches. The CDR3 coding sequence is TGTGCCATTAATACCGGGACAGGGGGCCTTAGGAGCTCCTACGAGCAGTACTTC. Translating it yields CAINTGTGGLRSSYEQYF.

In this sample, this clonotype turned up many times. The chain links TRBV7-8 to TRBJ1-5, with 8 bases matching TRBD1. There are 16 residues in the CDR3. Germline V gene sequence: CDR1 SGHVS, CDR2 FQNEAQ. Trimming removed 1 base from V and 5 bases from J; junction bases left unmatched: 7. CDR3 DNA sequence: TGTGCCAGCAGCTTAGGTGTAGGACAGGGTTATCAGCCCCAGCATTTT. Its protein product is CASSLGVGQGYQPQHF. The variable domain in full, completed from reference TRBV7-8 and TRBJ1-5, reads GAGVSQSPRYKVAKRGQDVALRCDPISGHVSLFWYQQALGQGPEFLTYFQNEAQLDKSGLPSDRFFAERPEGSVSTLKIQRTQQEDSAVYLCASSLGVGQGYQPQHFGDGTRLSIL.

This clonotype was recorded a few times. This chain joins TRBV20-1 and TRBJ1-6; D is perhaps TRBD1 (6 bases). CDR1 and CDR2 from the germline V gene are DFQATT and SNEGSKA (reference sequence). The CDR3 totals 15 residues. The germline V and J ends were trimmed by 6 bases and 10 bases, with 22 bases remaining between them. In nucleotides, the CDR3 is TGCAGTGCGCCGGTGTGGGGGGCAGCGGAATCACCCCTCCACTTT. Amino acid sequence: CSAPVWGAAESPLHF.

This clonotype was picked up many times. This chain connects TRBV24-1 to TRBJ1-5; 8 nucleotides agree with TRBD1. The CDR3 is made up of 15 amino acids. CDR1 is KGHDR, CDR2 SFDVKD, per germline. V shed 4 bases and J 7 bases; nucleotides not matched to a gene: 8. Written as DNA, the CDR3 is TGTGCCACCAGTGACCATCCAGGGGGCGGGCAGCCCCAGCATTTT. Translated: CATSDHPGGGQPQHF.

This clonotype showed up many times. The chain carries TRBV28 and TRBJ2-7, with a weak D call TRBD1 (5 bases). Germline lookup yields CDR1 MDHEN and CDR2 SYDVKM. V was cut by 1 base and J by 6 bases, with 7 bases left in between. This CDR3 comprises 12 residues. The CDR3 coding sequence is TGTGCCAGCAGTTTATCAGGGCCCGAGCAGTACTTC. This gives the protein CASSLSGPEQYF. Looking up the rest from reference TRBV28 and TRBJ2-7 gives the full variable domain: DVKVTQSSRYLVKRTGEKVFLECVQDMDHENMFWYRQDPGLGLRLIYFSYDVKMKEKGDIPEGYSVSREKKERFSLILESASTNQTSMYLCASSLSGPEQYFGPGTRLTVT.

This clonotype was counted ten times or more. The genes are TRBV7-2 and TRBJ2-3; TRBD2 aligns across 8 bases. CDR3 length: 16 residues. Per germline, CDR1 SGHTA and CDR2 FQGNSA. With 5 bases clipped from V and 2 bases from J, the junction kept 9 bases outside the gene matches. The chain's CDR3 is CASSTGLAGNTDTQYF. CDR3 nucleotides: TGTGCCAGCAGCACTGGACTAGCCGGGAACACAGATACGCAGTATTTT.

In its sample, this clonotype was seen a few times. V and J are TRBV29-1 and TRBJ2-5; 7 positions agree with TRBD2. The CDR3 is 12 residues long. Per the germline V gene, CDR1 is SQVTM and CDR2 is ANQGSEA. After removal of 6 bases from V and 5 bases from J, the junction contained 6 bases not matched to a gene. In DNA, the CDR3 is TGCAGCGTGGGGGGGGGGGACGAGACCCAGTACTTC. Translation: CSVGGGDETQYF.

The table lists this clonotype with many counts. The V gene is TRBV7-2, the J gene TRBJ2-3, with D maybe TRBD1 (5 bases). Trimming cost V 6 bases and J 0 bases, with 13 bases left between them. The CDR3 contains 15 residues. Germline V gene lookup returns CDR1 SGHTA and CDR2 FQGNSA. CDR3 residues: CASRFRALSTDTQYF. The DNA of the CDR3 is TGTGCCAGCAGATTCAGGGCCCTTAGCACAGATACGCAGTATTTT.

The V gene is TRBV3-1, the J gene TRBJ2-5; D gene unclear. CDR1 and CDR2 (germline): LGHDT, YNNKEL (reference sequence). The V and J ends lost 2 bases and 5 bases respectively, with 9 bases between them. CDR3 length: 13 amino acids. The CDR3 nucleotides are TGTGCCAGCAGCCAAAGCAGGTTGGAGACCCAGTACTTC. Translating gives CASSQSRLETQYF.

This clonotype has a count of ten or more. The CDR3 region has the DNA TGTGCCACCAGCGGCCCCAAGGGAAGGGCCCGAGGGAATCAGCCCCAGCATTTT. Residues: CATSGPKGRARGNQPQHF. The chain joins TRBV15 to TRBJ1-5; D unclear. Germline V gives CDR1 LNHNV, CDR2 YYDKDF (reference sequence). The CDR3 consists of 18 residues. V dropped 5 bases and J dropped 4 bases, with 24 bases sitting between them.